This T cell receptor (beta chain) was recorded in a study of tumor and adjacent non-tumor tissue in lung cancer. Study-wide context: The patients, 9 to 11 men and several women, were roughly 30 to 85 with stage I to III disease.

CDR3 length equals 19 residues. Per germline, CDR1 SQVTM and CDR2 ANQGSEA. TCRbeta libraries were built with three rounds of nested PCR, modified from ARM-PCR. TCRdb reprocessed the multiplex PCR reads with MiXCR, giving one entry per CDR3 protein. The sample holds approximately 76,000 distinct CDR3 sequences; 55% to 70% are singletons and the top ten take 10% to 15%. A word on this clonotype: No antigen is known for it. One end of the junction fails to match germline, which may point to a read error.

RNA was extracted from bulk tissue without any cell sorting. Findings of the study overall: Shorter survival was associated with higher TCR diversity in tumors. Tumor tissue had significantly higher TCR diversity than normal lung. In normal lung, the top 100 clones were significantly more dominant than in tumor.

The sequence derives from an older woman with non-small cell lung cancer. The V call is TRBV29-1, the J call TRBJ2-3, with TRBD2 matching over 14 bases. Input material: lung tumor tissue. This CDR3 reads CSVYSGTSGSGDGFSTQNF. As DNA, the CDR3 is TGCAGCGTCTATTCCGGGACTAGCGGGAGCGGTGACGGTTTTAGTACGCAGAATTTT.